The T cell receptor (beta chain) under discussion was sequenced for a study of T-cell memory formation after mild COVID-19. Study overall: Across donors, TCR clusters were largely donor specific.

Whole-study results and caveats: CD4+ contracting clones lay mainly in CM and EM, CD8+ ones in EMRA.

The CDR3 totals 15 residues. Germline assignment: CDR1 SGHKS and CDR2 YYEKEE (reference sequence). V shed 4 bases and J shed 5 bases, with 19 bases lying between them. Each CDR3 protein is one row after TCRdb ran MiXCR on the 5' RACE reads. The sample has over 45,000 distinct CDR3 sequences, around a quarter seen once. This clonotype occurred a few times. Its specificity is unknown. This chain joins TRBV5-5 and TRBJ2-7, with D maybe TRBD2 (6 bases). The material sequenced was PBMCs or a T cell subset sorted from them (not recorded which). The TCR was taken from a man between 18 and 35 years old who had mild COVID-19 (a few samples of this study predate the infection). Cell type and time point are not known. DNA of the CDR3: TGTGCCAGCAGCCTCACCGCGGGATATAGGGACGAGCAGTACGTC. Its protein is CASSLTAGYRDEQYV.